This is a list of T cell receptor beta chains from one sample in a study of blood T cell repertoires in COVID-19. Assay: immunoSEQ multiplex PCR; the TCRdb copy retains only in-frame clones and omits some. Among over 130,000 clones listed, approximately 88% were seen once. Sample: peripheral blood. Receptors were obtained from a man in his sixties with active or convalescent COVID-19. The CDR3 runs from the conserved cysteine through the conserved F or W. Fields, in order: CDR3 DNA, CDR3 protein, V gene, J gene, D gene, clone size. D genes are given only for firm matches. For some rows the clone size is stated as once, few or many, or as a class when expanded; others skip it.

CDR3nt: TGTGCCAGCAGCTTGCAGAGGGCCGGGTACAATGAGCAGTTCTTC
CDR3aa: CASSLQRAGYNEQFF
v_gene: TRBV11-2
j_gene: TRBJ2-1
d_gene: NA
abundance: NA

CDR3nt: TGTGCCAGCCGGTTCGGTTTTGGCACAGATACGCAGTATTTT
CDR3aa: CASRFGFGTDTQYF
v_gene: TRBV6-5
j_gene: TRBJ2-3
d_gene: NA
abundance: NA

CDR3nt: TGCGCCAGCAGCCAAGCCCCATTAGAGACCCAGTACTTC
CDR3aa: CASSQAPLETQYF
v_gene: TRBV4-1
j_gene: TRBJ2-5
d_gene: NA
abundance: NA

CDR3nt: TGCGCCAGCAGCTTGGTGGACAGGGAGGGCACAGATACGCAGTATTTT
CDR3aa: CASSLVDREGTDTQYF
v_gene: TRBV5-1
j_gene: TRBJ2-3
d_gene: TRBD1
abundance: NA

CDR3nt: TGTGCCAGCTCACCAGCCAGAAGAAACACCATATATTTT
CDR3aa: CASSPARRNTIYF
v_gene: TRBV18
j_gene: TRBJ1-3
d_gene: NA
abundance: NA

CDR3nt: TGTGCCAGCAGCTTGGGGGGCTACCGTCAAGAGACCCAGTACTTC
CDR3aa: CASSLGGYRQETQYF
v_gene: TRBV5-5
j_gene: TRBJ2-5
d_gene: NA
abundance: NA

CDR3nt: TGTGCCAGCAGTGAGACCGGGACAGGGCAGGGTGAGCAGTTCTTC
CDR3aa: CASSETGTGQGEQFF
v_gene: TRBV28
j_gene: TRBJ2-1
d_gene: TRBD1
abundance: NA

CDR3nt: TGTGCCAGCAGCTTAGAGTCAGTGAGGATGATCTCTGGAAACACCATATATTTT
CDR3aa: CASSLESVRMISGNTIYF
v_gene: TRBV7-2
j_gene: TRBJ1-3
d_gene: NA
abundance: NA

CDR3nt: TGCGCCAGCAGCTTGATTACGGGAGCAGCCTACAATGAGCAGTTCTTC
CDR3aa: CASSLITGAAYNEQFF
v_gene: TRBV5-1
j_gene: TRBJ2-1
d_gene: NA
abundance: NA

CDR3nt: TGTGCCAGCAGTTCGGCGGGAGTGAGGGATGAGCAGTTCTTC
CDR3aa: CASSSAGVRDEQFF
v_gene: TRBV6-2/TRBV6-3
j_gene: TRBJ2-1
d_gene: TRBD2
abundance: NA

CDR3nt: TGCGCCAGCAGCCCCCGGGACAGCGTAGCTAACTATGGCTACACCTTC
CDR3aa: CASSPRDSVANYGYTF
v_gene: TRBV5-1
j_gene: TRBJ1-2
d_gene: TRBD1
abundance: NA

CDR3nt: TGCGCCAGCAGTGGGGGACAAGGGTCACCCCTCCACTTT
CDR3aa: CASSGGQGSPLHF
v_gene: TRBV10-2
j_gene: TRBJ1-6
d_gene: NA
abundance: NA

CDR3nt: TGTGCCAGCAGCCTCAACCCGGGACTAGCCTTCAATGAGCAGTTCTTC
CDR3aa: CASSLNPGLAFNEQFF
v_gene: TRBV7-8
j_gene: TRBJ2-1
d_gene: TRBD2
abundance: NA

CDR3nt: TGTGCCAGCTCACCAAGGAGGGCCTCGGGCGAGCAGTACTTC
CDR3aa: CASSPRRASGEQYF
v_gene: TRBV18
j_gene: TRBJ2-7
d_gene: NA
abundance: NA

CDR3nt: TGTGCCAGCAGGTTTACGGGACAGTGGGGCTACACCTTC
CDR3aa: CASRFTGQWGYTF
v_gene: TRBV5-4
j_gene: TRBJ1-2
d_gene: TRBD1
abundance: once

CDR3nt: TGTGCCAGCAGTCCCCGGGTCTTGAACACTGAAGCTTTCTTT
CDR3aa: CASSPRVLNTEAFF
v_gene: TRBV2
j_gene: TRBJ1-1
d_gene: NA
abundance: NA

CDR3nt: TGCGCCAGCAGCATAGGGACTATACAAGAGACCCAGTACTTC
CDR3aa: CASSIGTIQETQYF
v_gene: TRBV5-1
j_gene: TRBJ2-5
d_gene: TRBD2
abundance: NA

CDR3nt: TGTGCCAGCAGAGACGACAGGGGGGCAAACTATGGCTACACCTTC
CDR3aa: CASRDDRGANYGYTF
v_gene: TRBV6-5
j_gene: TRBJ1-2
d_gene: TRBD1
abundance: NA

CDR3nt: TGTGCCAGCAGCTCGACAGGGTATGGCTACACCTTC
CDR3aa: CASSSTGYGYTF
v_gene: TRBV7-2
j_gene: TRBJ1-2
d_gene: TRBD1
abundance: few

CDR3nt: TGTGCCAGCAGCTTAGGAAACGGGAGGACCAGCTACGAGCAGTACTTC
CDR3aa: CASSLGNGRTSYEQYF
v_gene: TRBV7-2
j_gene: TRBJ2-7
d_gene: TRBD2
abundance: NA

CDR3nt: TGTGCCAGCAGTTTTCAACAGGGAAAACCAGACTTC
CDR3aa: CASSFQQGKPDF
v_gene: TRBV6-2/TRBV6-3
j_gene: TRBJ1-2
d_gene: NA
abundance: NA

CDR3nt: TGTGCCAGCCGCTCCGGGACAGTCGGCAATCAGCCCCAGCATTTT
CDR3aa: CASRSGTVGNQPQHF
v_gene: TRBV2
j_gene: TRBJ1-5
d_gene: TRBD1
abundance: NA

CDR3nt: TGTGCCAGCAGCTTAGGCCAGCCAGGGGTGGAGACCCAGTACTTC
CDR3aa: CASSLGQPGVETQYF
v_gene: TRBV7-9
j_gene: TRBJ2-5
d_gene: NA
abundance: once

CDR3nt: TGCGCCAGCAGTGACGGGATTCGGGGCAATCAGCCCCAGCATTTT
CDR3aa: CASSDGIRGNQPQHF
v_gene: TRBV10-2
j_gene: TRBJ1-5
d_gene: NA
abundance: NA

CDR3nt: TGCGCCAGCAGCTTGTCGGGGGTGGTGGAGACCCAGTACTTC
CDR3aa: CASSLSGVVETQYF
v_gene: TRBV5-1
j_gene: TRBJ2-5
d_gene: NA
abundance: NA

CDR3nt: TGTGCCAGTCATAATCAACAGGGAGGGTTTTATCAGCCCCAGCATTTT
CDR3aa: CASHNQQGGFYQPQHF
v_gene: TRBV19
j_gene: TRBJ1-5
d_gene: NA
abundance: NA

CDR3nt: TGTGCCAGTAGTATAACTAGCGGACCCTACGAGCAGTACTTC
CDR3aa: CASSITSGPYEQYF
v_gene: TRBV19
j_gene: TRBJ2-7
d_gene: TRBD2
abundance: NA

CDR3nt: TGTGCCAGTTCACGGACAGGAGAGCGGACTGAAGCTTTCTTT
CDR3aa: CASSRTGERTEAFF
v_gene: TRBV19
j_gene: TRBJ1-1
d_gene: TRBD1
abundance: NA

CDR3nt: TGTGCCAGCAGTGGAGGTCACGCCGCCTACAATGAGCAGTTCTTC
CDR3aa: CASSGGHAAYNEQFF
v_gene: TRBV6-2/TRBV6-3
j_gene: TRBJ2-1
d_gene: NA
abundance: NA

CDR3nt: TGTGCCAGCAGCTTAGCAAGTGGCAGGGAAGAGACCCAGTACTTC
CDR3aa: CASSLASGREETQYF
v_gene: TRBV7-9
j_gene: TRBJ2-5
d_gene: NA
abundance: once

CDR3nt: TGTGCCAGCAGCCGAGGACTAGCCCCAGATACGCAGTATTTT
CDR3aa: CASSRGLAPDTQYF
v_gene: TRBV14
j_gene: TRBJ2-3
d_gene: TRBD2
abundance: once

CDR3nt: TGTGCCAGCAGTCCCCAGGGGGGCAGGAACACTGAAGCTTTCTTT
CDR3aa: CASSPQGGRNTEAFF
v_gene: TRBV6-2/TRBV6-3
j_gene: TRBJ1-1
d_gene: TRBD1
abundance: NA

CDR3nt: TGCAGCGCTAGCCTGTATGCGACCCCGGAGGGCTACACCTTC
CDR3aa: CSASLYATPEGYTF
v_gene: TRBV29-1
j_gene: TRBJ1-2
d_gene: NA
abundance: few

CDR3nt: TGTGCCAGCAGCTCGGGACTAAATTACGAGCAGTACTTC
CDR3aa: CASSSGLNYEQYF
v_gene: TRBV5-4
j_gene: TRBJ2-7
d_gene: TRBD2
abundance: NA

CDR3nt: TGTGCCAGCAGTTTTTTAAGCGGCACAGATACGCAGTATTTT
CDR3aa: CASSFLSGTDTQYF
v_gene: TRBV28
j_gene: TRBJ2-3
d_gene: NA
abundance: NA

CDR3nt: TGTGCCAGCACCCCCCGGGAGGGGAGGGCCGGAGATACGCAGTATTTT
CDR3aa: CASTPREGRAGDTQYF
v_gene: TRBV5-4
j_gene: TRBJ2-3
d_gene: TRBD2
abundance: NA

CDR3nt: TGTGCCAGCAGCCCCCGGGGACAGCAAGAGACCCAGTACTTC
CDR3aa: CASSPRGQQETQYF
v_gene: TRBV9
j_gene: TRBJ2-5
d_gene: TRBD1
abundance: NA

CDR3nt: TGTGCCAGCAGCCGACAGGGGCTGAACACCGGGGAGCTGTTTTTT
CDR3aa: CASSRQGLNTGELFF
v_gene: TRBV5-6
j_gene: TRBJ2-2
d_gene: TRBD1
abundance: NA

CDR3nt: TGTGCCAGCAGCCACATGAGACTAGCGGATCTAGCCAAAAACATTCAGTACTTC
CDR3aa: CASSHMRLADLAKNIQYF
v_gene: TRBV11-2
j_gene: TRBJ2-4
d_gene: TRBD2
abundance: NA

CDR3nt: TGTGCCAGCAGCTTAGGCGCAGGGGGCGACGAGCAGTACTTC
CDR3aa: CASSLGAGGDEQYF
v_gene: TRBV7-2
j_gene: TRBJ2-7
d_gene: TRBD1
abundance: once

CDR3nt: TGTGCCAGCAGTGAAGCGGGGGGGTCCTCCTACGAGCAGTACTTC
CDR3aa: CASSEAGGSSYEQYF
v_gene: TRBV6-1
j_gene: TRBJ2-7
d_gene: TRBD2
abundance: NA

CDR3nt: TGTGCCAGCAGCTTAGCGAGGAGCGTTGAAAAACTGTTTTTT
CDR3aa: CASSLARSVEKLFF
v_gene: TRBV7-8
j_gene: TRBJ1-4
d_gene: NA
abundance: NA

CDR3nt: TGTGCCAGCAGTTTCCGGGACAGCTCCTACGAGCAGTACTTC
CDR3aa: CASSFRDSSYEQYF
v_gene: TRBV28
j_gene: TRBJ2-7
d_gene: TRBD1
abundance: NA

CDR3nt: TGTGCCAGCAGCTTGAGAACGAGCTCCTACAATGAGCAGTTCTTC
CDR3aa: CASSLRTSSYNEQFF
v_gene: TRBV11-3
j_gene: TRBJ2-1
d_gene: NA
abundance: NA

CDR3nt: TGCGCCAGCAGCTTGGGTGCTAGCGGGAGTCTTGGGGCCAACGTCCTGACTTTC
CDR3aa: CASSLGASGSLGANVLTF
v_gene: TRBV5-1
j_gene: TRBJ2-6
d_gene: TRBD2
abundance: NA

CDR3nt: TGTGCCAGCAGTGACTCGTTCAGGGATACCGGGGAGCTGTTTTTT
CDR3aa: CASSDSFRDTGELFF
v_gene: TRBV6-4
j_gene: TRBJ2-2
d_gene: NA
abundance: NA

CDR3nt: TGTGCCAGCAGCTTAACAGGGGGCGGCATTCAGTACTTC
CDR3aa: CASSLTGGGIQYF
v_gene: TRBV7-2
j_gene: TRBJ2-4
d_gene: TRBD1
abundance: NA

CDR3nt: TGTGCCAGCAGCGTAGGTTCAGTATACACAGATACGCAGTATTTT
CDR3aa: CASSVGSVYTDTQYF
v_gene: TRBV9
j_gene: TRBJ2-3
d_gene: NA
abundance: NA

CDR3nt: TGTGCCAGCAGTGAACGAGGAACTAGCGGAAATAATGAGCAGTTCTTC
CDR3aa: CASSERGTSGNNEQFF
v_gene: TRBV6-4
j_gene: TRBJ2-1
d_gene: TRBD2
abundance: NA

CDR3nt: TGTGCCAGCAGCTTCCGGGACAATCGACCAACTGAAGCTTTCTTT
CDR3aa: CASSFRDNRPTEAFF
v_gene: TRBV7-8
j_gene: TRBJ1-1
d_gene: NA
abundance: NA